This T cell receptor beta chain was sequenced in a study of beta chain features in type 1 diabetes. Looking at the study overall: Age, gender and cell yields were alike across patients and healthy donors. Overall study results and limits: Moderate yet significant TCRB CDR3 shortening was seen in Type 1 diabetes patients in all four CD4+ subsets.

This CDR3 spans 19 amino acids. Germline V lookup: CDR1 LGHNT, CDR2 FRNRAP. Trimming left V 0 bases short and J 0 bases short, with 17 bases between. Each donor gave one heparinised blood draw averaging roughly 120 mL. Each population that was sorted was more than 95% pure. In the case of this clone: What it binds is not known.

Reverse transcription of all isolated RNA meant that expressed TCRB transcripts were sequenced. The average read count of naive, central memory and regulatory T cell samples was 3 million to 4 million. The assay was immunoSEQ multiplex PCR, and TCRdb's table has in-frame clones only and misses some. The sample includes fewer than 450,000 clones, approximately 13% of them seen just once. The receptor comes from a young woman with type 1 diabetes. Sequences were obtained from naive CD4+ T cells from blood. The chain has TRBV12-5 and TRBJ2-2; TRBD2 might be the D (6 bases). In DNA, the CDR3 is TGTGCTAGTGGTTTGGTAGCTAGTTTGGCGGGATCGAACACCGGGGAGCTGTTTTTT. As protein: CASGLVASLAGSNTGELFF.